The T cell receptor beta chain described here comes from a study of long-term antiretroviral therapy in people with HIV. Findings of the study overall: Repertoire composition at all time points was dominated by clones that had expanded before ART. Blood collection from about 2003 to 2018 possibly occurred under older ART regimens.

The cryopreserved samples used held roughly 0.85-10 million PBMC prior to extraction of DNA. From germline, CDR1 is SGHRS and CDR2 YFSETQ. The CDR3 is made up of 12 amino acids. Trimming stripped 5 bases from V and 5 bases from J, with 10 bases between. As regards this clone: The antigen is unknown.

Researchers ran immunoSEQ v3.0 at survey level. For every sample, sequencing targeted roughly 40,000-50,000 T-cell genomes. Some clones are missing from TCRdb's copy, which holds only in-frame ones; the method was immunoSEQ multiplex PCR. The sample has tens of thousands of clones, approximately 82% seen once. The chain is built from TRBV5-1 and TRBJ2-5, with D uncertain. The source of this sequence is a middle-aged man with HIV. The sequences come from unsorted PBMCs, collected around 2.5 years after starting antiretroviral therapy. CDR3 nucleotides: TGCGCCAGCAGTCCATTGGGGGAGACCCAGTACTTC. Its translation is CASSPLGETQYF.